This T cell receptor (beta chain) was captured by sequencing in a study of blood T cell repertoires in COVID-19. Study at large: Acute-phase and convalescent COVID-19 samples originated in the United States, Italy and Spain. Sources were T cells, B-cell-depleted T cells, or PBMCs; the material itself was cDNA or gDNA.

Per the original data handling: Reference gene primer amplification gave estimated nucleated cell counts. Clones were sequenced by immunoSEQ multiplex PCR, and TCRdb holds only the in-frame ones, with some missing. V, J and clone size are taken as reported in that table, and D and trimming were inferred from the DNA itself. The sample has 55,000 to 80,000 clones; 75% to 85% are singletons. Sequencing was performed on peripheral blood. The sequence was collected from a human donor in a cohort sampled during active COVID-19.

The CDR3 nucleotides are TGTGCCAGCAGCTTCGGTCCGAGCACAGATACGCAGTATTTT. Residues: CASSFGPSTDTQYF. The V gene is TRBV11-3, the J gene TRBJ2-3, with D uncertain. The CDR3 totals 14 residues. Per germline, CDR1 SGHNT and CDR2 YENEEA. The V and J ends lost 3 bases and 0 bases respectively, with 7 bases between them.